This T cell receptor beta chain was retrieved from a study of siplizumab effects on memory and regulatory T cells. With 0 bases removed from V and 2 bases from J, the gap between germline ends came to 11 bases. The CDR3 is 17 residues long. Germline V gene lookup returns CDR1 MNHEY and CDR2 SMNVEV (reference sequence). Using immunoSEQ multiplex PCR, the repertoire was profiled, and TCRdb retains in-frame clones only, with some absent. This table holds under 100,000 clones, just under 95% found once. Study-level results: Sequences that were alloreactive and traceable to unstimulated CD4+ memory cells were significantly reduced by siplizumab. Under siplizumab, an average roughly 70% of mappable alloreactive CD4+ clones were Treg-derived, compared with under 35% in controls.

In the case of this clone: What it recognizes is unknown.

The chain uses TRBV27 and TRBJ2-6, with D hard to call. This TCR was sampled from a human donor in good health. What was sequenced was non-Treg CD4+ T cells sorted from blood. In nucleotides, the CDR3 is TGTGCCAGCAGTTTATCGCGCCCTCAGGCTGGGGCCAACGTCCTGACTTTC. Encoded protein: CASSLSRPQAGANVLTF.